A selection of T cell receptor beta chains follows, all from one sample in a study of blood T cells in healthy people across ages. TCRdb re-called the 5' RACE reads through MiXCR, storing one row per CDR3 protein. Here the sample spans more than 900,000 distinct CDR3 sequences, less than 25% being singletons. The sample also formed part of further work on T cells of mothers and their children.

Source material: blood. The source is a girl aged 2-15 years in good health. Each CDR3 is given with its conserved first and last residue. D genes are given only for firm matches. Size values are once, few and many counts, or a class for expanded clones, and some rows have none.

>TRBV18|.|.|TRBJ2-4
CASSPADGSGIQYF
TGTGCCAGCTCACCAGCGGACGGTAGCGGCATTCAGTACTTC
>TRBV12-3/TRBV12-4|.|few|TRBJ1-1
CASSFEQTEAFF
TGTGCCAGCAGTTTCGAACAAACTGAAGCTTTCTTT
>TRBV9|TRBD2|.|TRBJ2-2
CASSTSGSESSGELLF
TGTGCCAGCAGCACCTCAGGGTCGGAGTCCAGCGGGGAGCTGCTTTTT
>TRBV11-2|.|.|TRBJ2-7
CASSLGAGDTYEQYF
TGTGCCAGCAGCTTAGGTGCAGGGGACACCTACGAGCAGTACTTC
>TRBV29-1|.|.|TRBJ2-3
CSDRVELTDTQYF
TGCAGCGACCGGGTCGAACTCACAGATACGCAGTATTTT
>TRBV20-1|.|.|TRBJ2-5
CSASALWLEGTEETQYF
TGCAGTGCTTCAGCTTTATGGTTAGAGGGAACCGAAGAGACCCAGTACTTC
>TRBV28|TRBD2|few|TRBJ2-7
CASRAGGRVYEQYF
TGTGCCAGCAGGGCGGGGGGGCGCGTTTACGAGCAGTACTTC
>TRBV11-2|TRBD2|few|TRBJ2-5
CASSPTGLHRETQYF
TGTGCCAGCAGCCCAACGGGACTACATAGGGAGACCCAGTACTTC
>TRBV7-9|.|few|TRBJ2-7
CASSLAEREWDEQYF
TGTGCCAGCAGCTTAGCGGAACGGGAATGGGACGAGCAGTACTTC
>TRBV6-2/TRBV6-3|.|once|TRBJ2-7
CASSYSIPTDEQYF
TGTGCCAGCAGTTACTCGATTCCTACGGACGAGCAGTACTTC
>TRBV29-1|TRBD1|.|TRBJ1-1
CSVETGAGNTEAFF
TGCAGCGTGGAGACAGGGGCCGGGAACACTGAAGCTTTCTTT
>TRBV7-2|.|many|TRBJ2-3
CASSLARNTDTQYF
TGTGCCAGCAGCTTAGCCAGGAACACAGATACGCAGTATTTT
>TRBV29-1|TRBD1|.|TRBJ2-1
CSVAPGGFNEQFF
TGCAGCGTTGCCCCAGGGGGCTTCAATGAGCAGTTCTTC
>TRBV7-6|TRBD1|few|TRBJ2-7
CASRPQGAPPYEQYF
TGTGCCAGCAGGCCGCAGGGGGCGCCTCCCTACGAGCAGTACTTC
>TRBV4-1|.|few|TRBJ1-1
CASSQAPGPSEAFF
TGCGCCAGCAGCCAAGCCCCGGGACCGTCTGAAGCTTTCTTT
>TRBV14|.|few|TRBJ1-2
CASSQDRPHGYTF
TGTGCCAGCAGCCAGGATCGGCCACATGGCTACACCTTC
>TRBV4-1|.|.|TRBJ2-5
CASSQTLGETQYF
TGCGCCAGCAGCCAGACCCTAGGAGAGACCCAGTACTTC
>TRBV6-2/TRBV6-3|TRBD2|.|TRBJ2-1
CASSYPLAGLYNEQFF
TGTGCCAGCAGTTACCCACTAGCGGGACTCTACAATGAGCAGTTCTTC
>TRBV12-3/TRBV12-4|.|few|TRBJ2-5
CASSLESVAETQYF
TGTGCCAGCAGTTTAGAGTCAGTGGCGGAGACCCAGTACTTC
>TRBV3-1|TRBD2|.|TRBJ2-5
CASSQDYRLAGGETQYF
TGTGCCAGCAGCCAAGATTATCGACTAGCGGGGGGAGAGACCCAGTACTTC
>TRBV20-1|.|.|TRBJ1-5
CSARDRVGQIGQPQHF
TGCAGTGCTAGAGATCGGGTCGGACAGATCGGGCAGCCCCAGCATTTT
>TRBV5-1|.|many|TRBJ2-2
CASSLEGAGELFF
TGCGCCAGCAGCTTGGAGGGGGCCGGGGAGCTGTTTTTT
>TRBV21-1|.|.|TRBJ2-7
CASSKDTSYEQYF
TGTGCCAGCAGCAAGGACACCTCCTACGAGCAGTACTTC
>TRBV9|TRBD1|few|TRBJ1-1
CASSDPPQGVSTEAFF
TGTGCCAGCAGCGACCCGCCTCAGGGGGTAAGCACTGAAGCTTTCTTT
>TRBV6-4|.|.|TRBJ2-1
CASSATSSGLGYEQFF
TGTGCCAGCAGTGCCACCTCATCGGGACTCGGCTACGAGCAGTTCTTC
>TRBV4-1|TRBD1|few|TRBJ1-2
CASSHDRGLGGYTF
TGCGCCAGCAGCCACGACAGGGGGTTAGGCGGCTACACCTTC
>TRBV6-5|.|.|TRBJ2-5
CASSSYVGSPSETQYF
TGTGCCAGCAGTTCTTATGTTGGGTCCCCCTCAGAGACCCAGTACTTC
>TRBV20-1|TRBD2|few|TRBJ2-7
CSARVASGYEQYF
TGCAGTGCTAGAGTGGCTAGCGGCTACGAGCAGTACTTC
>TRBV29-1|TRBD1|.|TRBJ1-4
CSVRTGTGRAEKLFF
TGCAGCGTTCGTACCGGGACAGGGCGAGCTGAAAAACTGTTTTTT
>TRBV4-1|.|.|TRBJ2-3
CASSSYGLRADTQYF
TGCGCCAGCAGCTCATATGGCCTTCGCGCAGATACGCAGTATTTT
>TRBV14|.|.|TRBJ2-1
CASSQVNREEFF
TGTGCCAGCAGCCAAGTCAACAGGGAGGAGTTCTTC
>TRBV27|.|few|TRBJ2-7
CASSSTVEQYF
TGTGCCAGCAGCTCTACAGTCGAGCAGTACTTC
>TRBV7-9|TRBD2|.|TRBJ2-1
CASSQTSGGSEQFF
TGTGCCAGCAGCCAGACTAGCGGGGGTAGTGAGCAGTTCTTC
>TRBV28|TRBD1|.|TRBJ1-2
CASSFPQYRGNYGYTF
TGTGCCAGCAGTTTTCCCCAATACAGGGGTAACTATGGCTACACCTTC
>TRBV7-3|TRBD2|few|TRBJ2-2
CASSPRGGPTGELFF
TGTGCCAGCAGCCCACGGGGGGGCCCCACCGGGGAGCTGTTTTTT
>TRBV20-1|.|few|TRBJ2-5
CSAEHRGGETQYF
TGCAGTGCTGAACATCGAGGGGGGGAGACCCAGTACTTC
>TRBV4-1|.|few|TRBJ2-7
CASSRNRESAYEQYF
TGCGCCAGCAGCCGCAACCGGGAGTCTGCCTACGAGCAGTACTTC
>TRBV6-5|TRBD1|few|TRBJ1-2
CASARGRANYGYTF
TGTGCCAGTGCCAGGGGGAGAGCTAACTATGGCTACACCTTC
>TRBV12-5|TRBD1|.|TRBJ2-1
CASGLGQGRDNEQFF
TGTGCTAGTGGTTTGGGACAGGGAAGGGACAATGAGCAGTTCTTC
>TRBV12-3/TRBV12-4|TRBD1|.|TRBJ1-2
CASRSGGQGTYGYTF
TGTGCCAGCCGTTCCGGTGGACAGGGTACATATGGCTACACCTTC
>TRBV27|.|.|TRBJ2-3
CASSLGRTQYF
TGTGCCAGCAGTTTGGGGCGTACGCAGTATTTT
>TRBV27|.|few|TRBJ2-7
CASRPILGGGEREQYF
TGTGCCAGCAGACCAATTCTTGGAGGGGGGGAAAGGGAGCAGTACTTC
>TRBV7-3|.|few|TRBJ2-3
CASSIQGFLTDTQYF
TGTGCCAGCAGCATACAGGGATTCCTCACAGATACGCAGTATTTT
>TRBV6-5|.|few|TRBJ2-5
CASSYVPVGQQETQYF
TGTGCCAGCAGTTACGTACCCGTGGGACAACAAGAGACCCAGTACTTC
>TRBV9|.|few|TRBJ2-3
CASSVAGRPGEYTQYF
TGTGCCAGCAGCGTAGCTGGCCGGCCCGGGGAGTATACGCAGTATTTT
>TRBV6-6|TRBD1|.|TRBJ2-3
CASTTGTGYSDTQYF
TGTGCCAGCACGACCGGGACAGGGTATTCAGATACGCAGTATTTT
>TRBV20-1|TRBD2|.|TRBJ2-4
CSVAGEVDIQYF
TGCAGTGTCGCGGGGGAGGTGGACATTCAGTACTTC
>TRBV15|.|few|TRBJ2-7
CATSRGSAGEQYF
TGTGCCACCAGCAGAGGGTCGGCGGGGGAGCAGTACTTC
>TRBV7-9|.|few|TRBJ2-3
CASSLGMTGFGDTQYF
TGTGCCAGCAGCTTAGGCATGACAGGTTTTGGAGATACGCAGTATTTT
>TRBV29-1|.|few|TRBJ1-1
CSVVIEGEAFF
TGCAGCGTTGTGATAGAGGGTGAAGCTTTCTTT
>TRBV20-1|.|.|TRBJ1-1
CSAHTNTEAFF
TGCAGTGCTCATACTAACACTGAAGCTTTCTTT
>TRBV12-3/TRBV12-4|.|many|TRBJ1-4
CASSISSTNEKLFF
TGTGCCAGCTCTATATCCTCAACTAATGAAAAACTGTTTTTT
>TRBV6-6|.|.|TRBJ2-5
CASSYAGVAETQYF
TGTGCCAGCAGTTACGCTGGGGTAGCAGAGACCCAGTACTTC
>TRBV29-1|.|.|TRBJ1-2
CSVVGAPASYGYTF
TGCAGCGTTGTTGGGGCCCCTGCTAGCTATGGCTACACCTTC
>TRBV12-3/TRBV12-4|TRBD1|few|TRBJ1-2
CASSLMDRAYGYTF
TGTGCCAGCAGTTTAATGGACAGGGCCTATGGCTACACCTTC
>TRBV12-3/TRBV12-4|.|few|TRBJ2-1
CASSTFSGLYNEQFF
TGTGCCAGCAGTACCTTTAGCGGCCTCTACAATGAGCAGTTCTTC
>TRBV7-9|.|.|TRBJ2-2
CASSPADQLDTGELFF
TGTGCCAGCAGCCCCGCGGACCAGTTGGACACCGGGGAGCTGTTTTTT